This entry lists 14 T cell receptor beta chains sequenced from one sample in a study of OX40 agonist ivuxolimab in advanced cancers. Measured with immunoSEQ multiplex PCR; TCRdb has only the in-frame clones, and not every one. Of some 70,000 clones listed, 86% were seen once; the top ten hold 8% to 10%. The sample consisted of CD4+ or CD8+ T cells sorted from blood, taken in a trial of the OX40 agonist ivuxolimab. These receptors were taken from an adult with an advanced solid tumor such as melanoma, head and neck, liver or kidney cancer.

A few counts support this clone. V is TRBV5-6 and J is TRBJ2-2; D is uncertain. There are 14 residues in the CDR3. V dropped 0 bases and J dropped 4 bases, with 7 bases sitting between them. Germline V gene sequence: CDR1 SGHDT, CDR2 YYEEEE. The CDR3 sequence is CASSLVAGTGELFF. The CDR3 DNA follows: TGTGCCAGCAGCTTGGTCGCAGGCACCGGGGAGCTGTTTTTT.

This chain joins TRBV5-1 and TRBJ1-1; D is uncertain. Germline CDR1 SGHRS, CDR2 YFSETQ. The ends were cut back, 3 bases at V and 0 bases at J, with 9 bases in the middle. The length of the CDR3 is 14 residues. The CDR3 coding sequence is TGCGCCAGCAGCTCAGCCTTGTTGAACACTGAAGCTTTCTTT. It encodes CASSSALLNTEAFF.

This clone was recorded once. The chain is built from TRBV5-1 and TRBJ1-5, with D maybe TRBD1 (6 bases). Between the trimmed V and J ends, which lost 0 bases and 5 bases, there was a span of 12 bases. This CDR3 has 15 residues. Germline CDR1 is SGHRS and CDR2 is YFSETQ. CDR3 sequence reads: CASSLEGTQDQPQHF. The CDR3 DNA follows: TGCGCCAGCAGCTTGGAAGGGACACAAGATCAGCCCCAGCATTTT.

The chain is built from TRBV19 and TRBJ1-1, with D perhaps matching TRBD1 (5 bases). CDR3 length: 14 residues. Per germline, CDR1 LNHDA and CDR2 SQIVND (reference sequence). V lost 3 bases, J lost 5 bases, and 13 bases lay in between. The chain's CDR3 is CASSMPSRGTEAFF. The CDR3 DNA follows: TGTGCCAGTAGTATGCCCTCCCGGGGGACTGAAGCTTTCTTT.

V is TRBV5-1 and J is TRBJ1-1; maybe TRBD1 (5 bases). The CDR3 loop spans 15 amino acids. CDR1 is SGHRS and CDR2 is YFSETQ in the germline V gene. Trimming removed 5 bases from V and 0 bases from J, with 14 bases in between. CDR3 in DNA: TGCGCCAGCAGAGGGGCAGGTTTCATGAACACTGAAGCTTTCTTT. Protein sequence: CASRGAGFMNTEAFF.

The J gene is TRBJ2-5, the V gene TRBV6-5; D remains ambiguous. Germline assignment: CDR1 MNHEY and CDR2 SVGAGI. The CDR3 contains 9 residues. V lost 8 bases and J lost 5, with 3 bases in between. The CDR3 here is CASGETQYF. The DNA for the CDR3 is TGTGCCAGCGGGGAGACCCAGTACTTC.

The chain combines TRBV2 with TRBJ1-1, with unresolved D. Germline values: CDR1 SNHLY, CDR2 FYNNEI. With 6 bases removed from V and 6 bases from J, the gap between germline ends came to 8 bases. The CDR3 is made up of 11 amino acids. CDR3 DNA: TGTGCCAGCAGCATCTACGCTGAAGCTTTCTTT. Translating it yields CASSIYAEAFF.

This chain's CDR3 is CASSPQGAGVETQYF. CDR3 nucleotide sequence: TGCGCCAGCAGCCCTCAAGGGGCAGGGGTGGAGACCCAGTACTTC. V usage is TRBV4-1 and J usage is TRBJ2-5; D is possibly TRBD1 (6 bases). Germline CDR1 and CDR2: MGHRA and YSYEKL. V lost 4 bases, J lost 5 bases, and 17 bases lay in between. CDR3 length: 15 residues.

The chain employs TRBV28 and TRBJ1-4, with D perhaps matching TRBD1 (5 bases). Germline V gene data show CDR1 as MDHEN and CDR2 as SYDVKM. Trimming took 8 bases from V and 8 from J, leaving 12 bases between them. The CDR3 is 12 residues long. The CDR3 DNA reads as TGTGCCAGCCAAGTGGGGGAAGAAAAACTGTTTTTT. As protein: CASQVGEEKLFF. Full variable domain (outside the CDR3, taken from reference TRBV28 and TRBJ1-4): DVKVTQSSRYLVKRTGEKVFLECVQDMDHENMFWYRQDPGLGLRLIYFSYDVKMKEKGDIPEGYSVSREKKERFSLILESASTNQTSMYLCASQVGEEKLFFGSGTQLSVL.

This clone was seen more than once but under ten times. This CDR3 is CASSLESHQPQHF. CDR3 coding DNA: TGCGCCAGCAGCTTGGAAAGTCATCAGCCCCAGCATTTT. J is TRBJ1-5 and V is TRBV5-1; no clear D. Trimming took off 0 bases at V and 5 bases at J, with 6 bases between the two ends. There are 13 residues in the CDR3. Per the germline V gene, CDR1 is SGHRS and CDR2 is YFSETQ.

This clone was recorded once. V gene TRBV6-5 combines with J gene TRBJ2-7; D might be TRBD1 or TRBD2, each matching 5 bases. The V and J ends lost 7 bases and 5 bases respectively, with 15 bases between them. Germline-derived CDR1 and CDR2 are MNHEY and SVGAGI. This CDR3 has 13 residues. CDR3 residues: CASKPPRGHEQYF. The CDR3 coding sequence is TGTGCCAGCAAACCCCCCCGGGGCCACGAGCAGTACTTC.

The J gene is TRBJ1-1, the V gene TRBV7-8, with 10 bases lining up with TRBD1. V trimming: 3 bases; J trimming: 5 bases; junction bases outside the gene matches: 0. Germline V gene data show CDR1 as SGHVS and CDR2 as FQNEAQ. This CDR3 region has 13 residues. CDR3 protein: CASSLGQGTEAFF. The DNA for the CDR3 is TGTGCCAGCAGCTTGGGACAGGGGACTGAAGCTTTCTTT. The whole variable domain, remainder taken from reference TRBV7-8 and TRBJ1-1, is GAGVSQSPRYKVAKRGQDVALRCDPISGHVSLFWYQQALGQGPEFLTYFQNEAQLDKSGLPSDRFFAERPEGSVSTLKIQRTQQEDSAVYLCASSLGQGTEAFFGQGTRLTVV.

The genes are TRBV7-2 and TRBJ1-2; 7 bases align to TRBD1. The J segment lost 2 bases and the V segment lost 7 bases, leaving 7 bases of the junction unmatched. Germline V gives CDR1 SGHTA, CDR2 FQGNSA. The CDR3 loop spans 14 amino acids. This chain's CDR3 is CASTEGAGNYGYTF. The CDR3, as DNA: TGTGCCAGCACCGAGGGGGCGGGGAACTATGGCTACACCTTC.

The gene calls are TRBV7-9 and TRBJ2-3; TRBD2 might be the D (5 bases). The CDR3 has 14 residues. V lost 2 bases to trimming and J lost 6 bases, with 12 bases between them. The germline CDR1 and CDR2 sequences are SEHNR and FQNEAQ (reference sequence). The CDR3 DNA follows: TGTGCCAGCAGCTTACAGCGCCCGGGGGATACGCAGTATTTT. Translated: CASSLQRPGDTQYF.